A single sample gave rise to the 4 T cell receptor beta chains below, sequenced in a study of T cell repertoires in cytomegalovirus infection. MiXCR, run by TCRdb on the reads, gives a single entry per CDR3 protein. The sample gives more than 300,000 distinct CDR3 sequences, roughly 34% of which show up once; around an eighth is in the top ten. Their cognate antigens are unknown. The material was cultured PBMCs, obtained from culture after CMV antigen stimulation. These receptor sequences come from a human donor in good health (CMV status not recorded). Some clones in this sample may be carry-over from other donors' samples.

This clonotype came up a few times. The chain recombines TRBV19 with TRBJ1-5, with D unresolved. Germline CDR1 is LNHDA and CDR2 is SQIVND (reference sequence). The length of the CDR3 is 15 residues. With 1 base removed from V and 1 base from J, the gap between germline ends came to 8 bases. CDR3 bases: TGTGCCAGTAGTATAGCCGTAGGGAGCAATCAGCCCCAGCATTTT. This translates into CASSIAVGSNQPQHF.

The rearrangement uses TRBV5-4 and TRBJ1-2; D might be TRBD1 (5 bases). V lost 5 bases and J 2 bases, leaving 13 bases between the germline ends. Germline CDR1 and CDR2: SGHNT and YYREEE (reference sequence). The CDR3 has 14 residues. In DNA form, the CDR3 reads TGTGCCAGCAGTTCCGGGGACCTAAACTATGGCTACACCTTC. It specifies CASSSGDLNYGYTF.

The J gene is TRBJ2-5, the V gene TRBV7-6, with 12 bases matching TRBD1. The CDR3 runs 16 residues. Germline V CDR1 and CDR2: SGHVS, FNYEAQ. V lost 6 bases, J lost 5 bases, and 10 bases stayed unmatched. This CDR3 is CASSNPGTGGRETQYF. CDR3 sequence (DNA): TGTGCCAGCAGTAATCCCGGGACAGGGGGCCGGGAGACCCAGTACTTC.

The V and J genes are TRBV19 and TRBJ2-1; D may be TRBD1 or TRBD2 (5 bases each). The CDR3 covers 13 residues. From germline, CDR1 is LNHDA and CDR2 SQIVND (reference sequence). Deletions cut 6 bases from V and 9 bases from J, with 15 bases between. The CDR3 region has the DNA TGTGCCAGTAGCCCGGGACGTACATTTGAGCAGTTCTTC. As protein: CASSPGRTFEQFF.